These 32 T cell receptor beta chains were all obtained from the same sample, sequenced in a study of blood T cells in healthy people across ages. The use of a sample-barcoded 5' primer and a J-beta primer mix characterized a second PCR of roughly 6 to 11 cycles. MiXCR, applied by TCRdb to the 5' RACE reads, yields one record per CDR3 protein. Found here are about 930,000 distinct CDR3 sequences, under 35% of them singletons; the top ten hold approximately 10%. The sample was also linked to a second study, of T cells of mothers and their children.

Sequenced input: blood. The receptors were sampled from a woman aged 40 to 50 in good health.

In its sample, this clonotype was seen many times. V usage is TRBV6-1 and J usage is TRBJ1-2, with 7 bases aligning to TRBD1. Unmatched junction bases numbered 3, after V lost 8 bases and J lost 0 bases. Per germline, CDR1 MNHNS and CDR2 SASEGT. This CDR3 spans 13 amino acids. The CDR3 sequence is CASGQAANYGYTF. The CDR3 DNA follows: TGTGCCAGCGGACAGGCCGCTAACTATGGCTACACCTTC.

The CDR3 DNA reads as TGTGCCAGCAGTTTATGGAGCGGGGGGGCAGGAGAGCAGTACTTC. This sequence encodes CASSLWSGGAGEQYF. This chain connects TRBV27 to TRBJ2-5; TRBD2 aligns across 10 bases. This CDR3 comprises 15 residues. The V and J ends lost 1 base and 11 bases, in that order; junction bases with no gene match: 10. Looked up from germline, CDR1 is MNHEY and CDR2 is SMNVEV (reference sequence).

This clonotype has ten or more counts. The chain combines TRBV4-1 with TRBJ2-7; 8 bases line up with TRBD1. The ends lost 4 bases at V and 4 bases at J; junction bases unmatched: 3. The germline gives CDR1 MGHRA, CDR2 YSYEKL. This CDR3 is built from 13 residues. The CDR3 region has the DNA TGCGCCAGCAGCCCCAGGGGGCGTTACGAGCAGTACTTC. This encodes CASSPRGRYEQYF.

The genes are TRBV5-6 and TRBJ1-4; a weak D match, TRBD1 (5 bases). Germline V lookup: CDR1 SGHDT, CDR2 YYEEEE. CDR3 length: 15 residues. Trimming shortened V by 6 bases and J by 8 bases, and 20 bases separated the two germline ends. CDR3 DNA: TGTGCCAGCAACTCCAAAGGGGATCTGGGGGAAAAACTGTTTTTT. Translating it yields CASNSKGDLGEKLFF. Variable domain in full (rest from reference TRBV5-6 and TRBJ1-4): DAGVTQSPTHLIKTRGQQVTLRCSPKSGHDTVSWYQQALGQGPQFIFQYYEEEERQRGNFPDRFSGHQFPNYSSELNVNALLLGDSALYLCASNSKGDLGEKLFFGSGTQLSVL.

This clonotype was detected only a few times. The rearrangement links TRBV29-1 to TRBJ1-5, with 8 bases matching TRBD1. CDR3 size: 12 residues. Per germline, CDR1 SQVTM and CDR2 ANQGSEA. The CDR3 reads CNALTGDQPQHF. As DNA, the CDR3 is TGCAACGCACTGACAGGGGATCAGCCCCAGCATTTT.

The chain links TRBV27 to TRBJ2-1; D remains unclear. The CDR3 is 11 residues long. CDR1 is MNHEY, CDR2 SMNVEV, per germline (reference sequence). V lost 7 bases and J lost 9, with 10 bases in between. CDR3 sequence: CASKGLSEQFF. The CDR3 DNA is TGTGCCAGCAAGGGTCTCTCTGAGCAGTTCTTC.

CDR3 amino acids: CASSPVGKGSSYNEQFF. The CDR3 region has the DNA TGCGCCAGCAGCCCGGTAGGAAAGGGGTCCTCCTACAATGAGCAGTTCTTC. The gene calls are TRBV4-1 and TRBJ2-1; D is possibly TRBD1 (5 bases). V dropped 4 bases and J dropped 0 bases, with 16 bases sitting between them. From germline, CDR1 is MGHRA and CDR2 YSYEKL. The CDR3 sequence is 17 residues long.

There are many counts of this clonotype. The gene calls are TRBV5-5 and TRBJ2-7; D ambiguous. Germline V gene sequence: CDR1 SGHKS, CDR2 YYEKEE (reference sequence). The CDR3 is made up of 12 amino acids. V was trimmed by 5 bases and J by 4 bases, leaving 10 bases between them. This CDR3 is CASSLYLYEQYF. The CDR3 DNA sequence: TGTGCCAGCAGTTTGTATCTTTACGAGCAGTACTTC.

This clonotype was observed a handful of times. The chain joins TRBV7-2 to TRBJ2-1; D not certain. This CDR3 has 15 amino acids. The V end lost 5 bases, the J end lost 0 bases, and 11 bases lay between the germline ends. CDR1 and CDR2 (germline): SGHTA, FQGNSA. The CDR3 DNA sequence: TGTGCCAGCAGCCGTGAGAGACGCTCCTACAATGAGCAGTTCTTC. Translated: CASSRERRSYNEQFF. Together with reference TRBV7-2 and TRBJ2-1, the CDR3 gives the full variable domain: GAGVSQSPSNKVTEKGKDVELRCDPISGHTALYWYRQSLGQGLEFLIYFQGNSAPDKSGLPSDRFSAERTGGSVSTLTIQRTQQEDSAVYLCASSRERRSYNEQFFGPGTRLTVL.

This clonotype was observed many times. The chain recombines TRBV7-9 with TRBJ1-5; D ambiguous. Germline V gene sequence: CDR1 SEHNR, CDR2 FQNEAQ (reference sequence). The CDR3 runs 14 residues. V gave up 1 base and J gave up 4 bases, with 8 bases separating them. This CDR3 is CASSLGAENQPQHF. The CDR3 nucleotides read TGTGCCAGCAGCTTAGGGGCCGAGAATCAGCCCCAGCATTTT.

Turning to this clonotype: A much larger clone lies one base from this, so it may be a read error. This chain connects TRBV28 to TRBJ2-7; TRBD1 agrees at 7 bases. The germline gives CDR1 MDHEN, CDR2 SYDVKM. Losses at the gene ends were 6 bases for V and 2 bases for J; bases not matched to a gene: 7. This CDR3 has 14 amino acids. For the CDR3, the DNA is TGTGCCAGCAGGGAAAGGGACAGCGCCTACGAGCAGTACTTC. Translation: CASRERDSAYEQYF.

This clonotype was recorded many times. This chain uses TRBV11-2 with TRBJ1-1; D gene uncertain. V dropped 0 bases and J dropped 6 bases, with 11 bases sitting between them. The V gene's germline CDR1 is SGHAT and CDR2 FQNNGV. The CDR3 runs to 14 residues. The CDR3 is CASSLDSSRAEAFF. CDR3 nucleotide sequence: TGTGCCAGCAGCTTAGATTCGTCGCGTGCTGAAGCTTTCTTT.

This chain's CDR3 is CASSQEVGFEETQYF. The CDR3 region has the DNA TGTGCCAGCAGCCAAGAAGTGGGTTTTGAAGAGACCCAGTACTTC. This sequence joins TRBV3-1 and TRBJ2-5, with no clear D. Germline CDR1 reads LGHDT; CDR2 reads YNNKEL (reference sequence). Trimming shortened V by 0 bases and J by 3 bases, and 11 bases separated the two germline ends. This CDR3 region has 15 residues.

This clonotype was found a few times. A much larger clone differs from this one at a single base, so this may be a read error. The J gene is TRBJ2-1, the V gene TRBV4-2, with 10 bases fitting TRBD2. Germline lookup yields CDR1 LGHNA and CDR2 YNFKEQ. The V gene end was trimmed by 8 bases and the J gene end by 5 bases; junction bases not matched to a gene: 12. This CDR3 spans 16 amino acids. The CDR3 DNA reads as TGTGCCAGCGGTTCGCTAGCGGGGGCGAACCACAATGAGCAGTTCTTC. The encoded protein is CASGSLAGANHNEQFF.

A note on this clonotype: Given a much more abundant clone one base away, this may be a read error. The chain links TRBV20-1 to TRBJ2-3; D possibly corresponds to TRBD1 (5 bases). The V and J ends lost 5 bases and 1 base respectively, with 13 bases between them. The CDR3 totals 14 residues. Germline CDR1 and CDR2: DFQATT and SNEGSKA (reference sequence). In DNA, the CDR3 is TGCAGTGCTGGGCGTCCGACAGGCACAGATACGCAGTATTTT. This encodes CSAGRPTGTDTQYF.

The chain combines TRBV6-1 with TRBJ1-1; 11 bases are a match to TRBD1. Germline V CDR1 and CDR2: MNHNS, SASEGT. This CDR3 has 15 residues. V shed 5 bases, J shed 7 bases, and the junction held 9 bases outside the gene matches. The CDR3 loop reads CASSSRTGGYSEAFF. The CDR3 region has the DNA TGTGCCAGCAGTAGCAGGACAGGGGGCTATAGTGAAGCTTTCTTT.

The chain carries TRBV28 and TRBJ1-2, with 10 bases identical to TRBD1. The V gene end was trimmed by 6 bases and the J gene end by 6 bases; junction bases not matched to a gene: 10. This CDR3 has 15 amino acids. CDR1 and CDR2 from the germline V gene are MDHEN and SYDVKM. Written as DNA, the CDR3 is TGTGCCAGCAGAACAACCGGGACAGGGGTTGATGGCTACACCTTC. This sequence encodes CASRTTGTGVDGYTF.

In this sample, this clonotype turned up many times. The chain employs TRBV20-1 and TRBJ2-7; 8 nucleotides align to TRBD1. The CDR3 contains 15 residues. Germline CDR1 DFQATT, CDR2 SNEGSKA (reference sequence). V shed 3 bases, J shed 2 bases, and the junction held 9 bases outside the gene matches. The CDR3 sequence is CSASATGQGPYEQYF. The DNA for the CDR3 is TGCAGTGCTAGTGCTACTGGACAGGGTCCCTACGAGCAGTACTTC.

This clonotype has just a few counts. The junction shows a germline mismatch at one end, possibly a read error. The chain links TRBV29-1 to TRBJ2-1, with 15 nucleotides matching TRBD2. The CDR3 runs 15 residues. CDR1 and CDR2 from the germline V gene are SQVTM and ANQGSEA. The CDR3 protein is CSGGLAGGRVNELFF. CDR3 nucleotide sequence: TGCAGCGGGGGACTAGCGGGGGGACGCGTCAATGAGCTGTTCTTC.

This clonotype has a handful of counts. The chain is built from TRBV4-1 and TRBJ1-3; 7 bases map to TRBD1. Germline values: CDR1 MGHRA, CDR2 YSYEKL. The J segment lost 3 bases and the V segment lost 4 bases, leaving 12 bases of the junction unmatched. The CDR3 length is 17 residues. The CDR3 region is CASSPPQTGYSGNTIYF. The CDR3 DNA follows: TGCGCCAGCAGCCCTCCCCAGACAGGGTATAGTGGAAACACCATATATTTT.

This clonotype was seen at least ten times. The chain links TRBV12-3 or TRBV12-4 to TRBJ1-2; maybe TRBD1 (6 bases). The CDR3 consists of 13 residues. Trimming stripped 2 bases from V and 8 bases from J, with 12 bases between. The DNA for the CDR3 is TGTGCCAGCAGTTTAACACAGGGTTCCGGCTACACCTTC. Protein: CASSLTQGSGYTF.

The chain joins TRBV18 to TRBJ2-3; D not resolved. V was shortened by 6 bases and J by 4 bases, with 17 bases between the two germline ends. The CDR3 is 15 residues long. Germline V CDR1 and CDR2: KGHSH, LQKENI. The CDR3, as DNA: TGTGCCAGCTCCCCTGGCCCTGGAATAGCAGATACGCAGTATTTT. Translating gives CASSPGPGIADTQYF.

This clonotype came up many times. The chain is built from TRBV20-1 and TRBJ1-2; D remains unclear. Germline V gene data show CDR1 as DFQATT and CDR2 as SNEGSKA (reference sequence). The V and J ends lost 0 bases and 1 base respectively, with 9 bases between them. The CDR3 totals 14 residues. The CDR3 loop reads CSARDLELNYGYTF. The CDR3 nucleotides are TGCAGTGCTAGAGATCTCGAGCTTAACTATGGCTACACCTTC.

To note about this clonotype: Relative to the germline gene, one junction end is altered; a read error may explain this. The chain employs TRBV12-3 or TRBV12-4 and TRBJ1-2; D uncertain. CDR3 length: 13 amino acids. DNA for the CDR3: TGTGCCTGCAGGTCATCCGGAGATTACGGCTACACCTTC. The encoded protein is CACRSSGDYGYTF.

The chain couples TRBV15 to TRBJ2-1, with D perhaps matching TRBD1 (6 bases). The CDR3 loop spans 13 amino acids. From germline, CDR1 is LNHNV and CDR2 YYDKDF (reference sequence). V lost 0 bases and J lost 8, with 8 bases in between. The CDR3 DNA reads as TGTGCCACCAGCAGAGATCCAGGGGATGAGCAGTTCTTC. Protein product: CATSRDPGDEQFF.

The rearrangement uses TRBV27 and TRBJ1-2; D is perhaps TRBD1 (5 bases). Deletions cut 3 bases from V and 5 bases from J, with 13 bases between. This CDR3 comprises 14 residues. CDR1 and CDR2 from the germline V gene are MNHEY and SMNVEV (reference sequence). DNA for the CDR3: TGTGCCAGCAGTTTCGCTGGGGGGGTTTATGGCTACACCTTC. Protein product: CASSFAGGVYGYTF.

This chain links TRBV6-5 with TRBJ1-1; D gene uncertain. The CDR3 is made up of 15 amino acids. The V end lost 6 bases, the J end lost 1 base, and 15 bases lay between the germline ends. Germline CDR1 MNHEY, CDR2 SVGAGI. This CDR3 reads CASSESWRRNTEAFF. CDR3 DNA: TGTGCCAGCAGCGAAAGCTGGAGGCGGAACACTGAAGCTTTCTTT.

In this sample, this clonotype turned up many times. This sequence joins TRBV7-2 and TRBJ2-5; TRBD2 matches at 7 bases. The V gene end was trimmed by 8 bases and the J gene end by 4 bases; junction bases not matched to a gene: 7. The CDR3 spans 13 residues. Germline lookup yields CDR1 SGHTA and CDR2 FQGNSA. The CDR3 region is CASQTRGVETQYF. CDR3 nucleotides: TGTGCCAGCCAAACCCGGGGGGTAGAGACCCAGTACTTC. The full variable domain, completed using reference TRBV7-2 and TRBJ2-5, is GAGVSQSPSNKVTEKGKDVELRCDPISGHTALYWYRQSLGQGLEFLIYFQGNSAPDKSGLPSDRFSAERTGGSVSTLTIQRTQQEDSAVYLCASQTRGVETQYFGPGTRLLVL.

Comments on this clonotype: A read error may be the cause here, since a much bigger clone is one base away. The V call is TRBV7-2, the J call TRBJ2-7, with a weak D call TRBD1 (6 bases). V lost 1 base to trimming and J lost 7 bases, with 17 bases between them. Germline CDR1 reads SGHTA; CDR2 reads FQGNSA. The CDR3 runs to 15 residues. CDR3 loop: CASSLDLGAYNEQYF. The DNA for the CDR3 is TGTGCCAGCAGCTTAGACTTGGGGGCCTACAATGAGCAGTACTTC. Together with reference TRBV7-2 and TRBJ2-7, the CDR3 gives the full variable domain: GAGVSQSPSNKVTEKGKDVELRCDPISGHTALYWYRQSLGQGLEFLIYFQGNSAPDKSGLPSDRFSAERTGGSVSTLTIQRTQQEDSAVYLCASSLDLGAYNEQYFGPGTRLTVT.

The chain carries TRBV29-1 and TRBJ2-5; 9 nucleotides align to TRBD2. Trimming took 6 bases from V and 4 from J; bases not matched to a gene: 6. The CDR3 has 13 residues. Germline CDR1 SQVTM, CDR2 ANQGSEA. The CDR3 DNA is TGCAGCGTGGCGACTAGCGGCGCAGAGACCCAGTACTTC. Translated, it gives CSVATSGAETQYF.

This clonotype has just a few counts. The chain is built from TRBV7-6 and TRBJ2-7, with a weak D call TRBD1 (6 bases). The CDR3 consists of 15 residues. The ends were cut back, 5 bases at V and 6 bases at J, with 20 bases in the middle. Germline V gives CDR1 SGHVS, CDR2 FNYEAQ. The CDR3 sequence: CASSAGEGGIGEQYF. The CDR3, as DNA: TGTGCCAGCAGCGCAGGCGAAGGGGGTATCGGCGAGCAGTACTTC.

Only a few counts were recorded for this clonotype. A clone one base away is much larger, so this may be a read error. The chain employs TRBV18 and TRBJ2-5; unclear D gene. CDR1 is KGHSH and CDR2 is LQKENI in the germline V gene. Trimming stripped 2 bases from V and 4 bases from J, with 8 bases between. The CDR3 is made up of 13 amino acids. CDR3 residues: CASSPGIGETQYF. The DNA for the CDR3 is TGTGCCAGCTCACCAGGGATTGGAGAGACCCAGTACTTC.